One and the same sample provided the 22 T cell receptor beta chains below, sequenced in a study of cytomegalovirus exposure and HLA in healthy donors. PCR primers comprised 60 Vbeta and 13 Jbeta primers. Here immunoSEQ multiplex PCR was the method, and the copy in TCRdb shows in-frame clones only, minus some. The sample shows 150,000 or so clones, approximately 80% of them seen only once. The specimen was PBMCs. These receptor sequences come from a young man in good health and CMV-seropositive.

This clone occurred once. Relative to the germline gene, one junction end is altered; a read error may explain this. This chain uses TRBV5-4 with TRBJ2-3; 10 bases agree with TRBD1. Germline V gives CDR1 SGHNT, CDR2 YYREEE (reference sequence). The CDR3 has 15 amino acids. The CDR3 reads CVSSSGTGGTDTQYF. The DNA of the CDR3 is TGTGTCAGCAGCTCGGGGACAGGGGGCACAGATACGCAGTATTTT. Full variable domain (outside the CDR3, taken from reference TRBV5-4 and TRBJ2-3): ETGVTQSPTHLIKTRGQQVTLRCSSQSGHNTVSWYQQALGQGPQFIFQYYREEENGRGNFPPRFSGLQFPNYSSELNVNALELDDSALYLCVSSSGTGGTDTQYFGPGTRLTVL.

In the case of this clone: Relative to the germline gene, one junction end is altered; a read error may explain this. The V and J genes are TRBV5-1 and TRBJ1-2; D is unresolved. Germline V lookup: CDR1 SGHRS, CDR2 YFSETQ. The CDR3 contains 12 residues. In DNA form, the CDR3 reads TGCGCCAGCCTAAAAACCCGGCTCGGAGGGCAGTTC. This gives the protein CASLKTRLGGQF.

This clone has more than one count but fewer than ten. The chain has TRBV28 and TRBJ1-1; D call uncertain. The germline V gene has CDR1 MDHEN and CDR2 SYDVKM. The CDR3 has 11 residues. As DNA, the CDR3 is TGTGCGGTCAGACAAGCGGGGAGAGATTTCTTT. This codes for CAVRQAGRDFF.

The rearrangement links TRBV7-2 to TRBJ2-7, with a possible D match to TRBD2 (6 bases). CDR3 length: 14 amino acids. V lost 2 bases, J lost 3 bases, and 11 bases lay in between. The germline V gene has CDR1 SGHTA and CDR2 FQGNSA. The CDR3 here is CASSLRRDNYEQYF. CDR3 bases: TGTGCCAGCAGCTTAAGGCGGGATAACTACGAGCAGTACTTC.

V usage is TRBV19 and J usage is TRBJ1-4, with D hard to call. The V and J ends lost 1 base and 7 bases respectively, with 13 bases between them. Germline V gene data show CDR1 as LNHDA and CDR2 as SQIVND (reference sequence). The CDR3 runs 15 residues. CDR3 amino acids: CASSIVAASIEKLFF. CDR3 coding DNA: TGTGCCAGTAGTATAGTGGCCGCCTCCATTGAAAAACTGTTTTTT.

The gene calls are TRBV15 and TRBJ1-4; D is undetermined. Per the germline V gene, CDR1 is LNHNV and CDR2 is YYDKDF (reference sequence). This CDR3 is 15 amino acids long. Deletions cut 5 bases from V and 4 bases from J, with 14 bases between. CDR3: CATSSVSGVNEKLFF. The CDR3 DNA reads as TGTGCCACCAGCTCAGTCTCCGGGGTTAATGAAAAACTGTTTTTT.

In its sample, this clone was seen a few times. The chain employs TRBV4-1 and TRBJ2-2, with D perhaps matching TRBD1 (5 bases). Germline CDR1 and CDR2: MGHRA and YSYEKL. Between the trimmed V and J ends, which lost 11 bases and 5 bases, there was a span of 15 bases. The CDR3 totals 13 residues. The DNA of the CDR3 is TGCGCCGTCAAGGACATAGGGACCGGGGAGCTGTTTTTT. Translated: CAVKDIGTGELFF.

The chain carries TRBV27 and TRBJ2-1, with 9 bases fitting TRBD2. V dropped 2 bases and J dropped 3; count of bases not matched to a gene: 8. The CDR3 contains 17 residues. Per the germline V gene, CDR1 is MNHEY and CDR2 is SMNVEV (reference sequence). The CDR3 nucleotides read TGTGCCAGCAGTTTAAGGATAGCGGGGGATCTCTACAATGAGCAGTTCTTC. As protein: CASSLRIAGDLYNEQFF.

The V and J genes are TRBV25-1 and TRBJ2-1; tentative D call: TRBD1 (5 bases). This CDR3 has 15 amino acids. The ends were cut back, 3 bases at V and 3 bases at J, with 12 bases in the middle. From germline, CDR1 is MGHDK and CDR2 SYGVNS. The CDR3 DNA is TGTGCCAGCAGTGAGTCAGGGATCCGCTACAATGAGCAGTTCTTC. Amino acid sequence: CASSESGIRYNEQFF.

The chain joins TRBV18 to TRBJ1-1, with TRBD1 identical over 7 bases. Germline CDR1 is KGHSH and CDR2 is LQKENI. The CDR3 extends over 13 amino acids. Trimming cost V 5 bases and J 11 bases; bases outside gene matches: 11. CDR3 region: CASSSTEGAGAFF. The CDR3 bases are TGTGCCAGCTCATCGACGGAGGGGGCGGGGGCTTTCTTT.

The rearrangement links TRBV2 to TRBJ2-7; 8 bases align to TRBD1. This CDR3 comprises 14 residues. The V and J ends lost 10 bases and 1 base, in that order; junction bases with no gene match: 9. The V gene's germline CDR1 is SNHLY and CDR2 FYNNEI. DNA of the CDR3: TGTGCCATCCAGCCAGGGGGCTATTCCTACGAGCAGTACTTC. Protein product: CAIQPGGYSYEQYF.

This rearrangement joins TRBV7-9 to TRBJ2-5, with D possibly TRBD1 on 5 matching bases. The DNA end is a closer match to TRBJ2-7, so the J assignment may be wrong. The CDR3 sequence is 13 residues long. Germline values: CDR1 SEHNR, CDR2 FQNEAQ (reference sequence). The DNA of the CDR3 is TGTGCCAGCAGCTCAGGCAGGGACTACGAGCAGTACTTC. It codes for CASSSGRDYEQYF.

Of note for this clone: At one of its ends the junction is not consistent with the germline gene, which may arise from a read error. The genes are TRBV6-6 and TRBJ1-2; D possibly corresponds to TRBD1 (5 bases). The CDR3 runs to 12 residues. Germline V lookup: CDR1 MNHNY, CDR2 SVGAGI (reference sequence). DNA of the CDR3: TGTGCCACCAGTCCCGCGGGGGACGGCTACACCTTC. Translating it yields CATSPAGDGYTF.

V usage is TRBV5-5 and J usage is TRBJ2-1; TRBD1 is a possible D gene (6 bases). From germline, CDR1 is SGHKS and CDR2 YYEKEE (reference sequence). V shed 4 bases and J shed 3 bases, with 14 bases lying between them. The CDR3 totals 15 residues. CDR3 residues: CASSTGTSDYNEQFF. The CDR3 nucleotides are TGTGCCAGCAGCACCGGGACAAGCGACTACAATGAGCAGTTCTTC.

As regards this clone: Additional DNA sequences in this sample encode the identical CDR3. J is TRBJ2-3 and V is TRBV2, with 11 bases aligning to TRBD2. Germline loops: CDR1 SNHLY, CDR2 FYNNEI. With 4 bases clipped from V and 1 base from J, the junction kept 1 base outside the gene matches. The CDR3 contains 15 residues. The CDR3 protein is CASSVGLAGTDTQYF. CDR3 nucleotides: TGTGCCAGCAGTGTGGGACTAGCGGGCACAGATACGCAGTATTTT.

The V and J genes are TRBV6-5 and TRBJ2-6, with D hard to call. The CDR3 loop spans 13 amino acids. V was clipped by 8 bases and J by 9 bases, with 14 bases between them. Germline CDR1 reads MNHEY; CDR2 reads SVGAGI. Here the CDR3 reads CASGPRSFNVLTF. Written as DNA, the CDR3 is TGTGCCAGCGGCCCCCGGAGCTTCAACGTCCTGACTTTC.

V gene TRBV28 combines with J gene TRBJ1-1; D gene uncertain. The V gene's germline CDR1 is MDHEN and CDR2 SYDVKM. Trimming shortened V by 3 bases and J by 4 bases, and 15 bases separated the two germline ends. The CDR3 is 15 amino acids. The CDR3 region is CASSFFRSFSTEAFF. The CDR3 coding sequence is TGTGCCAGCAGTTTCTTTAGGAGTTTTAGCACTGAAGCTTTCTTT. Looking up the rest from reference TRBV28 and TRBJ1-1 gives the full variable domain: DVKVTQSSRYLVKRTGEKVFLECVQDMDHENMFWYRQDPGLGLRLIYFSYDVKMKEKGDIPEGYSVSREKKERFSLILESASTNQTSMYLCASSFFRSFSTEAFFGQGTRLTVV.

This clone appeared a single time. CDR3 sequence (DNA): TGTGCCAGCAACTCAGCCGGGCTAGCGAGGTCCCTTAGGGATGAGCAGTTCTTC. Amino acids: CASNSAGLARSLRDEQFF. The chain combines TRBV27 with TRBJ2-1; perhaps TRBD2 as D (6 bases). The CDR3 runs to 18 residues. CDR1 MNHEY and CDR2 SMNVEV come from the germline V gene (reference sequence). V was pared by 7 bases and J by 8 bases, with 30 bases between.

The V and J genes are TRBV7-3 and TRBJ2-2; D is uncertain. The CDR3 covers 15 residues. Germline lookup yields CDR1 SGHTA and CDR2 FQGTGA. V shed 6 bases and J shed 1 base, with 12 bases lying between them. The CDR3 protein is CASRLAGGNTGELFF. The CDR3 DNA follows: TGTGCCAGCAGACTCGCCGGTGGGAACACCGGGGAGCTGTTTTTT.

J is TRBJ2-1 and V is TRBV4-1, with D possibly being TRBD1 (5 bases). V was pared by 1 base and J by 6 bases, with 22 bases between. This CDR3 contains 18 residues. Germline CDR1 is MGHRA and CDR2 is YSYEKL. The CDR3 here is CASSQVDMGLSQGNEQFF. In nucleotides, the CDR3 is TGCGCCAGCAGCCAAGTGGATATGGGCCTATCCCAGGGCAATGAGCAGTTCTTC.

The chain employs TRBV28 and TRBJ2-2, with 9 positions matching TRBD1. The CDR3 covers 14 residues. From germline, CDR1 is MDHEN and CDR2 SYDVKM. V lost 7 bases to trimming and J lost 7 bases; unmatched junction nucleotides: 7. CDR3: CASTPGQGIGELFF. The DNA for the CDR3 is TGTGCCAGCACCCCGGGACAGGGTATCGGGGAGCTGTTTTTT.

The chain couples TRBV15 to TRBJ2-2; maybe TRBD1 (6 bases). The CDR3 sequence is 14 residues long. Germline CDR1 and CDR2: LNHNV and YYDKDF (reference sequence). V lost 1 base to trimming and J lost 3 bases, with 6 bases between them. CDR3 in DNA: TGTGCCACCAGCAGAGCAGGGGACACCGGGGAGCTGTTTTTT. Residues: CATSRAGDTGELFF.